What follows are 15 T cell receptor beta chains derived from one specimen sequenced in a study of cytomegalovirus exposure and HLA in healthy donors. Primers for the PCR totalled 60 Vbeta and 13 Jbeta. The assay was immunoSEQ multiplex PCR, and TCRdb's table has in-frame clones only and misses some. The sample comprises about 160,000 clones, about 80% of which are singletons, and 1.3% rests with the top ten. The sample taken for sequencing was PBMCs. The receptor source for this set is a man aged 25-40 years in good health and CMV-seronegative.

This rearrangement joins TRBV15 to TRBJ1-5, with D perhaps matching TRBD1 (5 bases). The CDR3 has 14 amino acids. V was clipped by 5 bases and J by 5 bases, with 13 bases between them. The germline CDR1 and CDR2 sequences are LNHNV and YYDKDF (reference sequence). CDR3 nucleotides: TGTGCCACCAGCCGTTTGGGAGGGGATCAGCCCCAGCATTTT. This encodes CATSRLGGDQPQHF.

The rearrangement links TRBV27 to TRBJ1-5, with a tentative D call TRBD1 (5 bases). Trimming shortened V by 6 bases and J by 3 bases, and 21 bases separated the two germline ends. The CDR3 spans 17 residues. From germline, CDR1 is MNHEY and CDR2 SMNVEV (reference sequence). CDR3 sequence reads: CASRPNWGQGLNQPQHF. CDR3 bases: TGTGCCAGCAGACCAAATTGGGGCCAGGGCCTCAATCAGCCCCAGCATTTT.

The count of this clone is one. The chain couples TRBV4-2 to TRBJ2-5; D gene unclear. Germline-derived CDR1 and CDR2 are LGHNA and YNFKEQ. V dropped 0 bases and J dropped 3 bases, with 11 bases sitting between them. The CDR3 totals 15 residues. DNA for the CDR3: TGTGCCAGCAGCCAAGATCTGAAGAGAGAAGAGACCCAGTACTTC. Protein: CASSQDLKREETQYF.

This clone occurred once. Here the CDR3 DNA reads TGTGCCAGTAGTACGGGGACACTGAACACCGGGGAGCTGTTTTTT. Its protein is CASSTGTLNTGELFF. The rearrangement links TRBV19 to TRBJ2-2; the D gene is possibly TRBD1 (6 bases). From germline, CDR1 is LNHDA and CDR2 SQIVND (reference sequence). The CDR3 is made up of 15 amino acids. The V end lost 4 bases, the J end lost 1 base, and 10 bases lay between the germline ends.

Only a few counts were recorded for this clone. The rearrangement joins TRBV19 to TRBJ2-3; weak D call: TRBD1 (5 bases). V gave up 4 bases and J gave up 0 bases, with 8 bases separating them. This CDR3 has 14 amino acids. Germline CDR1 LNHDA, CDR2 SQIVND (reference sequence). The CDR3 sequence is CASSSDSSTDTQYF. The CDR3, as DNA: TGTGCCAGTAGTAGCGACAGTAGCACAGATACGCAGTATTTT.

V is TRBV9 and J is TRBJ2-6; D ambiguous. The CDR3 loop spans 15 amino acids. Trimming removed 4 bases from V and 2 bases from J, with 10 bases in between. In germline, CDR1 is SGDLS, CDR2 YYNGEE. The CDR3 bases are TGTGCCAGCAGCCCCCTATCGACTGGGGCCAACGTCCTGACTTTC. This translates into CASSPLSTGANVLTF.

This clone was observed once. V gene TRBV10-2 combines with J gene TRBJ2-1; 14 bases fit TRBD2. V lost 3 bases, J lost 7 bases, and 5 bases stayed unmatched. CDR3 length equals 16 residues. Looked up from germline, CDR1 is WSHSY and CDR2 is SAAADI. The CDR3 here is CASSDPGLAGVNEQFF. The CDR3 DNA follows: TGCGCCAGCAGTGACCCGGGACTAGCGGGAGTTAATGAGCAGTTCTTC.

The rearrangement uses TRBV30 and TRBJ1-5, with no clear D. The V gene's germline CDR1 is GTSNPN and CDR2 SVGIG (reference sequence). The V end lost 1 base, the J end lost 7 bases, and 11 bases lay between the germline ends. The CDR3 consists of 13 residues. The CDR3 loop reads CAWSARGWQPQHF. The CDR3 bases are TGTGCCTGGAGTGCCCGGGGATGGCAGCCCCAGCATTTT.

This chain joins TRBV4-3 and TRBJ2-3; D not certain. The CDR3 totals 14 residues. The V and J ends lost 1 base and 2 bases respectively, with 7 bases between them. Germline-derived CDR1 and CDR2 are LGHNA and YSLEER. The CDR3 protein is CASSQGSVTDTQYF. Written as DNA, the CDR3 is TGCGCCAGCAGCCAAGGGAGTGTCACAGATACGCAGTATTTT.

This clone came up a few times. This chain uses TRBV6-5 with TRBJ2-7, with D perhaps matching TRBD1 (6 bases). Germline V CDR1 and CDR2: MNHEY, SVGAGI. The CDR3 spans 14 residues. Trimming took 5 bases from V and 7 from J, leaving 18 bases between them. In nucleotides, the CDR3 is TGTGCCAGCAGTGGCCGGGACATCCGAGGGGAGCAGTACTTC. Protein product: CASSGRDIRGEQYF.

This chain joins TRBV2 and TRBJ2-5, with D uncertain. V shed 2 bases and J shed 4 bases, with 5 bases lying between them. The CDR3 totals 12 residues. Germline values: CDR1 SNHLY, CDR2 FYNNEI. CDR3 nucleotide sequence: TGTGCCAGCAGTGAAAAACTAGAGACCCAGTACTTC. Amino acids: CASSEKLETQYF.

This clone occurred once. The CDR3 sequence is CASSLGPQGDTYEQYF. The CDR3 coding sequence is TGCGCCAGCAGCTTGGGTCCTCAGGGGGACACCTACGAGCAGTACTTC. V gene TRBV5-1 combines with J gene TRBJ2-5; the match to TRBD1 covers 7 bases. TRBJ2-7 explains the end of the DNA better; the J call may be wrong. Germline CDR1 reads SGHRS; CDR2 reads YFSETQ. The CDR3 is made up of 16 amino acids.

The V gene is TRBV30, the J gene TRBJ2-7; possibly TRBD1 for D (7 bases). Germline loops: CDR1 GTSNPN, CDR2 SVGIG (reference sequence). The CDR3 length is 12 residues. Trimming cost V 7 bases and J 7 bases, with 17 bases left between them. The CDR3 nucleotides read TGTGCCTATCACAGGGGAGGATTGGAGCAGTACTTC. This gives the protein CAYHRGGLEQYF.

This clone occurred a few times. This chain joins TRBV30 and TRBJ2-1, with 9 bases fitting TRBD2. Germline loops: CDR1 GTSNPN, CDR2 SVGIG (reference sequence). The CDR3 runs to 15 residues. Losses at the gene ends were 0 bases for V and 5 bases for J; bases not matched to a gene: 5. CDR3 sequence (DNA): TGTGCCTGGAGTGTCCTCTTAGCGGGAGACAATGAGCAGTTCTTC. It is translated as CAWSVLLAGDNEQFF.

This clone was seen only a few times. The chain couples TRBV5-1 to TRBJ2-1; TRBD2 agrees at 9 bases. V lost 5 bases and J lost 0; bases outside the gene matches: 3. The germline gives CDR1 SGHRS, CDR2 YFSETQ. The CDR3 is made up of 15 amino acids. CDR3 nucleotides: TGCGCCAGCAGTCAGCGGGAGGCCTCCTACAATGAGCAGTTCTTC. Its protein is CASSQREASYNEQFF.